This is a list of T cell receptor beta chains from one sample in a study of cytomegalovirus exposure and HLA in healthy donors. This table comes from immunoSEQ multiplex PCR, and its TCRdb copy is limited to in-frame clones, with some not included. The sample has 35,000 to 40,000 clones; approximately 92% are singletons. The sequenced sample consisted of PBMCs. Receptors originate from a man between 18 and 29 years old in good health and CMV-seronegative. CDR3s include the opening cysteine and the closing phenylalanine or tryptophan. D genes are given only for firm matches. A row's size may be missing; if present it is once, few, many or a size class.

J gene,CDR3 length,clone size,V gene,D gene,CDR3 protein,CDR3 DNA
TRBJ2-3,18,-,TRBV2,-,CASSEGRTGITFPDTQYF,TGTGCCAGCAGTGAAGGGAGGACCGGAATCACATTCCCGGATACGCAGTATTTT
TRBJ1-1,15,-,TRBV10-1,-,CASSTSGILGAEAFF,TGCGCCAGCAGTACCTCGGGGATCCTCGGCGCTGAAGCTTTCTTT
TRBJ2-1,14,-,TRBV7-3,TRBD2,CASSLAGGLDEQFF,TGTGCCAGCAGCTTAGCGGGGGGGTTGGATGAGCAGTTCTTC
TRBJ2-7,13,once,TRBV10-1,TRBD1,CASSRTGEDEQYF,TGCGCCAGCAGTAGGACAGGGGAGGACGAGCAGTACTTC
TRBJ2-4,13,-,TRBV10-3,-,CAIHSATENIQYF,TGTGCCATCCATAGCGCGACGGAAAACATTCAGTACTTC
TRBJ1-1,13,-,TRBV5-4,-,CASSLAPGEEAFF,TGTGCCAGCAGCTTGGCTCCCGGGGAAGAAGCTTTCTTT
TRBJ2-2,13,few,TRBV5-1,-,CASSLSMRGELFF,TGCGCCAGCAGCCTCTCGATGCGCGGGGAGCTGTTTTTT
TRBJ2-7,13,-,TRBV11-2,-,CASSLEDTYEQYF,TGTGCCAGCAGCTTAGAGGACACGTACGAGCAGTACTTC
TRBJ2-1,15,-,TRBV19,TRBD1,CASSIPGGVYNEQFF,TGTGCCAGTAGTATCCCAGGGGGAGTCTACAATGAGCAGTTCTTC
TRBJ1-1,12,-,TRBV14,-,CASSQDRGRAFF,TGTGCCAGCAGCCAAGATAGAGGGAGGGCTTTCTTT
TRBJ1-6,16,-,TRBV6-1,TRBD1,CASSEATGTGGSPLHF,TGTGCCAGCAGTGAAGCGACCGGGACAGGGGGGTCACCCCTCCACTTT
TRBJ2-7,14,-,TRBV2,TRBD2,CASSGLAGENEQYF,TGTGCCAGCAGTGGCCTAGCGGGAGAGAACGAGCAGTACTTC
TRBJ2-5,13,once,TRBV7-3,-,CASSKGLEETQYF,TGTGCCAGCAGCAAAGGACTGGAAGAGACCCAGTACTTC
TRBJ1-1,13,-,TRBV5-1,TRBD1,CASSLEGAHEAFF,TGCGCCAGCAGCTTGGAGGGGGCTCATGAAGCTTTCTTT
TRBJ2-7,14,-,TRBV11-2,-,CASSLGAGTYEQYF,TGTGCCAGCAGTTTAGGGGCAGGGACCTACGAGCAGTACTTC
TRBJ2-5,15,-,TRBV6-5,-,CASSSDWEGGETQYF,TGTGCCAGCAGTTCCGACTGGGAGGGGGGAGAGACCCAGTACTTC
TRBJ2-7,14,-,TRBV2,-,CASSLDRRNDEQYF,TGTGCCAGCTCCCTAGACAGGAGAAACGACGAGCAGTACTTC
TRBJ2-3,17,once,TRBV7-6,TRBD1,CASSLLSGQGPTDTQYF,TGTGCCAGCAGCTTACTGTCCGGACAGGGCCCCACAGATACGCAGTATTTT
TRBJ2-7,13,once,TRBV27,-,CASSLSLSYEQYF,TGTGCCAGCAGTTTATCATTATCCTACGAGCAGTACTTC
TRBJ1-2,15,-,TRBV5-1,TRBD1,CASSTGQGTLYGYTF,TGCGCCAGCAGCACCGGACAGGGCACACTTTATGGCTACACCTTC
TRBJ2-6,16,-,TRBV30,TRBD2,CAWTPSGRSGANVLTF,TGTGCCTGGACGCCTAGCGGGAGATCTGGGGCCAACGTCCTGACTTTC
TRBJ1-1,14,-,TRBV29-1,-,CSVEGRRGNTEAFF,TGCAGCGTTGAAGGAAGACGGGGAAACACTGAAGCTTTCTTT
TRBJ1-1,14,-,TRBV7-9,-,CASSRTDMNTEAFF,TGTGCCAGCAGCAGGACAGACATGAACACTGAAGCTTTCTTT
TRBJ2-1,13,-,TRBV10-3,TRBD1,CAISEQGRGGQFF,TGTGCCATCAGTGAACAGGGGCGAGGGGGGCAGTTCTTC
TRBJ2-3,14,-,TRBV9,TRBD1,CASSVAPGGDTQYF,TGTGCCAGCAGCGTAGCTCCAGGGGGAGATACGCAGTATTTT
TRBJ2-1,13,-,TRBV5-1,TRBD2,CATSLAGGNEQFF,TGCGCCACTTCACTAGCGGGAGGAAATGAGCAGTTCTTC
TRBJ1-1,14,-,TRBV25-1,-,CASSEWEGGGEAFF,TGTGCCAGCAGTGAATGGGAGGGAGGTGGTGAAGCTTTCTTT
TRBJ2-3,15,-,TRBV5-4,TRBD2,CASSLTSGRADTQYF,TGTGCCAGCAGCTTGACTAGCGGGAGGGCAGATACGCAGTATTTT
TRBJ2-7,15,-,TRBV15,TRBD1,CATSRDRGASYEQYF,TGTGCCACCAGCAGGGACAGGGGGGCCTCCTACGAGCAGTACTTC
TRBJ2-7,14,large,TRBV4-1,TRBD2,CASSPGLAGGEQYF,TGCGCCAGCAGCCCCGGACTAGCGGGAGGCGAGCAGTACTTC
TRBJ2-7,14,-,TRBV27,-,CASSFGGTLYEQYF,TGTGCCAGCAGTTTTGGCGGGACCCTGTACGAGCAGTACTTC
TRBJ1-4,13,-,TRBV7-3,TRBD1,CASSWDRGEKLFF,TGTGCCAGCAGCTGGGACAGGGGTGAAAAACTGTTTTTT
TRBJ2-5,14,-,TRBV7-2,TRBD2,CASSLLAGEETQYF,TGTGCCAGCAGCTTACTAGCGGGGGAAGAGACCCAGTACTTC
TRBJ1-3,16,few,TRBV7-8,-,CASSATGPDSGNTIYF,TGTGCCAGCAGCGCGACAGGCCCGGACTCTGGAAACACCATATATTTT
TRBJ1-1,13,-,TRBV6-1,-,CASSGLGGGIAFF,TGTGCCAGCAGTGGATTGGGGGGAGGGATAGCTTTCTTT
TRBJ1-1,14,-,TRBV7-8,-,CASSFKTENTEAFF,TGTGCCAGCAGCTTTAAGACAGAGAACACTGAAGCTTTCTTT
TRBJ1-2,14,-,TRBV11-2,TRBD1,CASSLEGQVSSYTF,TGTGCCAGCAGCTTAGAAGGACAGGTTTCGTCCTACACCTTC
TRBJ1-1,14,-,TRBV6-5,-,CASRNRVLNTEAFF,TGTGCCAGCAGGAACAGAGTTCTCAACACTGAAGCTTTCTTT
TRBJ1-2,14,-,TRBV14,-,CASSQVGAVYGYTF,TGTGCCAGCAGCCAAGTGGGGGCAGTGTATGGCTACACCTTC
TRBJ2-1,16,-,TRBV7-9,TRBD2,CASSFRLAGPDNEQFF,TGTGCCAGCAGCTTCAGACTAGCGGGACCAGACAATGAGCAGTTCTTC
TRBJ2-6,15,-,TRBV7-9,TRBD1,CASSIGGTGANVLTF,TGTGCCAGCAGCATAGGGGGCACTGGGGCCAACGTCCTGACTTTC
TRBJ2-5,15,-,TRBV6-5,-,CASSYQAGAQETQYF,TGTGCCAGCAGTTACCAAGCGGGTGCCCAAGAGACCCAGTACTTC
TRBJ2-7,15,-,TRBV6-1,TRBD2,CASTLAGLAGAEQYF,TGTGCCAGCACTTTAGCGGGACTAGCGGGAGCCGAGCAGTACTTC
TRBJ1-1,14,-,TRBV7-2,-,CASSRGARILEAFF,TGTGCCAGCAGCCGTGGGGCCAGAATCCTTGAAGCTTTCTTT
TRBJ2-2,14,-,TRBV2,TRBD1,CASRPGQYTGELFF,TGTGCCAGCAGGCCGGGACAGTACACCGGGGAGCTGTTTTTT
TRBJ2-3,12,-,TRBV10-2,-,CASSPSTDTQYF,TGCGCCAGCAGCCCTAGCACAGATACGCAGTATTTT